This T cell receptor beta chain was sequenced in a study of OX40 agonist ivuxolimab in advanced cancers. Study-level background: Ivuxolimab was an agonistic, fully human IgG2 monoclonal antibody directed against OX40 (CD134), a costimulatory receptor. Intravenous ivuxolimab was administered to patients every 2 weeks at six dose levels: 0.01, 0.1, 0.3, 1.5, 3 and 10 mg/kg. Of the roughly 52 dose-escalation patients, hepatocellular carcinoma was present in around 19, melanoma in approximately 15, renal cell carcinoma in 9 and head and neck cancer in 9. In the dose-escalation cohort, more than 75% of patients were male, and the mean age was approximately 60 years, with a range of 23 to 79. Patients were allowed to have had prior anti-PD-1, anti-PD-L1 or anti-CTLA-4 therapy, and around two fifths of the dose-escalation patients had been treated with checkpoint inhibitors. Partial responses occurred in three dose-escalation patients, of whom one had hepatocellular carcinoma and two had cutaneous melanoma. Peripheral TCRbeta sequencing was intended to test whether TCR sequence diversity was altered and clonal T-cell expansion was caused by ivuxolimab. The paper describes the monotherapy dose-escalation part (N ≈ 52 patients) of the phase I trial of ivuxolimab.

A note on this clone: Its recognized antigen is unknown. Qualities for individual bases were not recorded, and no much larger clone is one base off.

General findings and caveats noted by the study authors: Low levels of normalized T-cell clonal expansion were also seen in some patients who did not respond. In the 0.1-3.0 mg/kg groups, partial responders had among the lowest normalized peripheral clonal expansion, particularly in CD8+ T cells. After ivuxolimab, expanded clones were on average more numerous among CD8+ T cells than among CD4+ T cells. Clonal expansion of both CD4+ and CD8+ blood T cells was observed from baseline to week 6 at doses 0.1 to 3.0 mg/kg. The antigen specificity of the clonally expanded peripheral T cells was not determined.

Patients with autoimmune disease history or receiving systemic immunosuppression were excluded from the trial. Peripheral blood for TCR sequencing was drawn from every dose cohort at baseline, at cycle 4 day 1 and at cycle 7 day 1. Samples came from an open-label, multicenter, first-in-human phase I dose-escalation trial of ivuxolimab. Adults with locally advanced or metastatic head and neck squamous cell, hepatocellular, melanoma or renal cell carcinoma were enrolled in the trial. Before TCR sequencing, CD4+ T cells and CD8+ T cells were sorted from peripheral blood as separate populations. The germline V gene yields LGHNA for CDR1 and YNFKEQ for CDR2. V is clipped by 1 base and J by 0 bases, and the sequence between their germline boundaries is 11 bases long. The CDR3, cysteine through phenylalanine, is 16 amino acids long. Only the CDR3 part of the read is kept: 48 bases, read in frame from the first base.

Genomic DNA was isolated from the sorted cells so that the TCRbeta CDR3 region could be sequenced. TCRbeta CDR3 regions were sequenced using the immunoSEQ Assay. In TCRdb, the immuneACCESS table is reduced to in-frame sequences with V and J assigned. These tables do not hold every clone; where another copy was compared, an unresolved V gene accounts for under half, and the others remain unexplained. The sample includes 50,000 to 65,000 clones, with 81% observed a single time. About 1% of the sample goes to the ten largest clones. Sequenced material: CD4+ or CD8+ T cells sorted from blood, taken in a trial of the OX40 agonist ivuxolimab. This receptor chain uses TRBV4-2 and TRBJ2-3; the D region may be TRBD1 or TRBD2, each matching 5 bases equally. The sequence derives from an adult with an advanced solid tumor such as melanoma, head and neck, liver or kidney cancer. DNA sequence: TGTGCCAGCAGCCAAGCAACGGGGCAAAGCACAGATACGCAGTATTTT. It translates to CASSQATGQSTDTQYF.